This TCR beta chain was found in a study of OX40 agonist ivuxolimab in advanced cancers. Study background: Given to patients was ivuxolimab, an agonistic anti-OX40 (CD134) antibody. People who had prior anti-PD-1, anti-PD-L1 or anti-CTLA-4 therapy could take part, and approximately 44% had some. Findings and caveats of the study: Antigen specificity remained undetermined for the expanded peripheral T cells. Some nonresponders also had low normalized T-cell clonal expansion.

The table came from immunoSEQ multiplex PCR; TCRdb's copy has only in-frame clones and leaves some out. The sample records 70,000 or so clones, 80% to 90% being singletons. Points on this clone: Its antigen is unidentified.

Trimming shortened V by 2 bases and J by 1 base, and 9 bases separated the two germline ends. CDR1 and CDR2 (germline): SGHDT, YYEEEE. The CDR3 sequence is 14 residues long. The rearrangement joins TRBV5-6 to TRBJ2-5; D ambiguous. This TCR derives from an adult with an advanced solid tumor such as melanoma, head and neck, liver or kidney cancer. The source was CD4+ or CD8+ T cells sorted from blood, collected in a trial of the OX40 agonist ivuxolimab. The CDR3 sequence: CASSFSAVQETQYF. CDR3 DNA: TGTGCCAGCAGCTTCTCGGCGGTCCAAGAGACCCAGTACTTC.